The 21 T cell receptor beta chains below come from one sample, sequenced in a study of cytomegalovirus exposure and HLA in healthy donors. The PCR ran on 60 Vbeta and 13 Jbeta primers. Produced via immunoSEQ multiplex PCR; TCRdb's table is partial and in-frame only. Of approximately 130,000 clones in the sample, over 65% were seen once. Material for sequencing was PBMCs. The origin of the receptors is a man aged 50 to 60 in good health and CMV-seronegative.

J is TRBJ2-2 and V is TRBV4-3; TRBD1 might be the D (5 bases). The V end was cut by 4 bases, the J end by 1 base, with 10 bases between. The CDR3 length is 15 residues. Germline CDR1 LGHNA, CDR2 YSLEER. The CDR3 coding sequence is TGCGCCAGCAGCCTTCTAGGGGAGAACACCGGGGAGCTGTTTTTT. It specifies CASSLLGENTGELFF.

V and J are TRBV5-6 and TRBJ1-1; D gene unclear. The CDR3 has 13 amino acids. V shed 0 bases and J shed 5 bases, with 8 bases lying between them. The V gene's germline CDR1 is SGHDT and CDR2 YYEEEE. CDR3 loop: CASSLGIRTEAFF. DNA of the CDR3: TGTGCCAGCAGCTTGGGTATTAGAACTGAAGCTTTCTTT.

The chain employs TRBV13 and TRBJ2-7; no clear D. Germline-derived CDR1 and CDR2 are PRHDT and FYEKMQ (reference sequence). The CDR3 sequence is 15 residues long. Between the trimmed V and J ends, which lost 0 bases and 2 bases, there was a span of 11 bases. The CDR3 region has the DNA TGTGCCAGCAGCTTAGGTCAGGTCCCCGCCTACGAGCAGTACTTC. The encoded protein is CASSLGQVPAYEQYF.

This clone was observed a few times. The J gene is TRBJ1-5, the V gene TRBV28; the D is unclear. The CDR3 runs 12 residues. V was cut by 6 bases and J by 7 bases, with 10 bases left in between. Germline CDR1 and CDR2: MDHEN and SYDVKM. CDR3 sequence: CASRLGGQPQHF. The DNA for the CDR3 is TGTGCCAGCAGGCTTGGAGGACAGCCCCAGCATTTT. The full variable domain, in which reference TRBV28 and TRBJ1-5 provide the parts outside the CDR3, is DVKVTQSSRYLVKRTGEKVFLECVQDMDHENMFWYRQDPGLGLRLIYFSYDVKMKEKGDIPEGYSVSREKKERFSLILESASTNQTSMYLCASRLGGQPQHFGDGTRLSIL.

This clone showed up just a few times. The sample has other DNA sequences that encode this CDR3 too. The chain recombines TRBV6-5 with TRBJ2-7; no definite D call. V was trimmed by 6 bases and J by 2 bases, leaving 5 bases between them. Germline CDR1 and CDR2: MNHEY and SVGAGI. The CDR3 length is 11 residues. Here the CDR3 reads CASSSTYEQYF. The CDR3 nucleotides read TGTGCCAGCAGCTCTACCTACGAGCAGTACTTC.

This clone was detected a few times. V usage is TRBV4-2 and J usage is TRBJ2-7; D might be TRBD1 (6 bases). Trimming shortened V by 2 bases and J by 3 bases, and 11 bases separated the two germline ends. CDR1 and CDR2 (germline): LGHNA, YNFKEQ. There are 14 residues in the CDR3. The CDR3 DNA reads as TGTGCCAGCAGCCAACAGGGGCCAAACTACGAGCAGTACTTC. Its translation is CASSQQGPNYEQYF.

The V call is TRBV28, the J call TRBJ1-5; perhaps TRBD1 as D (5 bases). V dropped 7 bases and J dropped 4 bases, with 8 bases sitting between them. The germline gives CDR1 MDHEN, CDR2 SYDVKM. The CDR3 extends over 12 amino acids. The CDR3 loop reads CASTRGNQPQHF. The CDR3 DNA is TGTGCCAGCACTCGGGGGAATCAGCCCCAGCATTTT.

V usage is TRBV28 and J usage is TRBJ1-4; a possible D gene is TRBD1 (5 bases). The CDR3 covers 15 residues. In germline, CDR1 is MDHEN, CDR2 SYDVKM. Between the trimmed V and J ends, which lost 1 base and 5 bases, there was a span of 11 bases. In DNA, the CDR3 is TGTGCCAGCAGTTTATTGGGGCAGGGAAATGAAAAACTGTTTTTT. Translation: CASSLLGQGNEKLFF.

The chain uses TRBV7-9 and TRBJ2-5, with 7 positions matching TRBD1. The CDR3 runs to 14 residues. CDR1 and CDR2 from the germline V gene are SEHNR and FQNEAQ (reference sequence). With V trimmed by 3 bases and J by 7 bases, 8 bases remained unmatched. The CDR3: CASSLAQGFGTQYF. In DNA form, the CDR3 reads TGTGCCAGCAGCTTGGCACAGGGGTTCGGGACCCAGTACTTC.

The sample holds a few counts of this clone. The chain uses TRBV2 and TRBJ2-7; 8 bases line up with TRBD1. The ends lost 7 bases at V and 5 bases at J; junction bases unmatched: 7. The CDR3 covers 13 residues. Germline V gene data show CDR1 as SNHLY and CDR2 as FYNNEI. CDR3 loop: CASNGQGTNEQYF. The CDR3 DNA reads TGTGCCAGCAATGGACAGGGAACCAACGAGCAGTACTTC.

This clone was counted a few times. The V call is TRBV28, the J call TRBJ2-7; 9 bases line up with TRBD1. Germline lookup yields CDR1 MDHEN and CDR2 SYDVKM. This CDR3 spans 16 amino acids. Germline trimming cut 8 bases from V and 0 bases from J; bases unmatched to any gene: 11. CDR3 region: CASAPGTGLISYEQYF. In nucleotides, the CDR3 is TGTGCCAGCGCCCCCGGGACAGGGCTAATCTCCTACGAGCAGTACTTC.

The chain recombines TRBV27 with TRBJ2-2; tentative D call: TRBD2 (6 bases). Looked up from germline, CDR1 is MNHEY and CDR2 is SMNVEV (reference sequence). This CDR3 comprises 15 residues. The V gene lost 4 bases and the J gene lost 2 bases, with 11 bases spanning the gap. The CDR3: CASSSGLTNTGELFF. The CDR3 DNA reads as TGTGCCAGCAGTTCGGGACTTACAAACACCGGGGAGCTGTTTTTT.

The genes are TRBV6-5 and TRBJ2-7, with 7 bases identical to TRBD1. Losses at the gene ends were 0 bases for V and 5 bases for J; bases not matched to a gene: 7. Germline-derived CDR1 and CDR2 are MNHEY and SVGAGI. The CDR3 contains 15 residues. The CDR3 spells CASSYSKGGNHEQYF. The CDR3 nucleotides are TGTGCCAGCAGTTACTCGAAAGGGGGCAATCACGAGCAGTACTTC.

The CDR3, as DNA: TGTGCCAGCAGCTGGACAGGGGGCACGAACACTGAAGCTTTCTTT. It encodes CASSWTGGTNTEAFF. The chain carries TRBV7-2 and TRBJ1-1, with TRBD1 matching over 11 bases. The length of the CDR3 is 15 residues. CDR1 SGHTA and CDR2 FQGNSA come from the germline V gene. V shed 4 bases and J 1 base; nucleotides not matched to a gene: 2.

The rearrangement links TRBV4-1 to TRBJ1-1; possibly TRBD1 for D (6 bases). Germline V gene data show CDR1 as MGHRA and CDR2 as YSYEKL. CDR3 length: 17 amino acids. V gave up 2 bases and J gave up 1 base, with 17 bases separating them. CDR3 sequence (DNA): TGCGCCAGCAGCCAACCTGACAGGATTACGTCGAACACTGAAGCTTTCTTT. Protein: CASSQPDRITSNTEAFF.

CDR3 sequence reads: CASSPGLAGETQYF. For the CDR3, the DNA is TGTGCCAGCAGCCCGGGACTAGCGGGAGAGACCCAGTACTTC. This chain connects TRBV6-6 to TRBJ2-5; 12 bases align to TRBD2. The CDR3 covers 14 residues. Germline V CDR1 and CDR2: MNHNY, SVGAGI (reference sequence). The junction had 3 bases not matched to a gene; V was cut back by 6 bases and J by 4 bases.

The chain is built from TRBV5-8 and TRBJ1-5, with 7 nucleotides matching TRBD1. Germline V gene lookup returns CDR1 SGHTS and CDR2 YDEGEE. With V trimmed by 4 bases and J by 0 bases, 7 bases remained unmatched. CDR3 size: 16 residues. The CDR3 loop reads CASSPGQLNSNQPQHF. In nucleotides, the CDR3 is TGTGCCAGCAGCCCGGGACAGCTGAATAGCAATCAGCCCCAGCATTTT.

V usage is TRBV28 and J usage is TRBJ2-3, with TRBD2 as a possible D gene (6 bases). This CDR3 is built from 17 residues. CDR1 and CDR2 from the germline V gene are MDHEN and SYDVKM. Trimming shortened V by 10 bases and J by 5 bases, and 28 bases separated the two germline ends. The CDR3 reads CAINPPRDAIARDTQYF. The CDR3 DNA sequence: TGTGCCATCAACCCCCCGCGGGACGCTATCGCTCGAGATACGCAGTATTTT.

CDR3 loop: CAWSAHQYEQYF. CDR3 coding DNA: TGTGCCTGGAGTGCTCACCAGTACGAGCAGTACTTC. V and J are TRBV30 and TRBJ2-7; D unresolved. CDR3 size: 12 residues. V lost 1 base and J 4 bases, leaving 8 bases between the germline ends. Germline V lookup: CDR1 GTSNPN, CDR2 SVGIG (reference sequence).

This chain connects TRBV28 to TRBJ1-4; TRBD1 matches 10 bases. The germline CDR1 and CDR2 sequences are MDHEN and SYDVKM. The CDR3 length is 15 residues. Trimming removed 5 bases from V and 5 bases from J; junction bases left unmatched: 5. The CDR3 is CASSSTGQGNEKLFF. As DNA, the CDR3 is TGTGCCAGCAGTAGCACGGGACAGGGGAATGAAAAACTGTTTTTT.

This chain links TRBV4-3 with TRBJ2-1, with D unclear. Trimming took off 1 base at V and 7 bases at J, with 8 bases between the two ends. The CDR3 is 13 residues long. Germline values: CDR1 LGHNA, CDR2 YSLEER. CDR3 protein: CASSQGLNNEQFF. The DNA for the CDR3 is TGCGCCAGCAGCCAAGGGCTTAATAATGAGCAGTTCTTC.